What follows are 21 T cell receptor beta chains derived from one specimen sequenced in a study of T-cell memory formation after mild COVID-19. TCRdb re-analysed the 5' RACE reads in MiXCR, keeping a single row per CDR3 protein. Of 450,000 to 650,000 distinct CDR3 sequences in the sample, roughly 20% were seen once. The sample taken for sequencing was PBMCs or a T cell subset sorted from them (not recorded which). These receptors were obtained from an adult woman who had mild COVID-19 (a few samples of this study predate the infection). Cell type and time point are not known.

This clonotype turned up a few times. The genes are TRBV19 and TRBJ2-7; 8 positions match TRBD2. V lost 6 bases to trimming and J lost 0 bases; unmatched junction nucleotides: 4. The CDR3 is made up of 14 amino acids. From germline, CDR1 is LNHDA and CDR2 SQIVND (reference sequence). The CDR3: CASRNAGGSYEQYF. As DNA, the CDR3 is TGTGCCAGTAGGAATGCGGGGGGCTCCTACGAGCAGTACTTC.

This clonotype turned up a few times. The chain joins TRBV29-1 to TRBJ1-1, with 7 bases aligning to TRBD1. In germline, CDR1 is SQVTM, CDR2 ANQGSEA. This CDR3 contains 12 residues. The junction had 1 base not matched to a gene; V was cut back by 4 bases and J by 2 bases. CDR3 nucleotides: TGCAGCGTTGGACAGGGTAACACTGAAGCTTTCTTT. It specifies CSVGQGNTEAFF.

In this sample, this clonotype turned up a few times. J is TRBJ2-5 and V is TRBV5-1; D perhaps matches TRBD2 (6 bases). Germline loops: CDR1 SGHRS, CDR2 YFSETQ. The CDR3 is 16 residues long. Trimming stripped 0 bases from V and 5 bases from J, with 17 bases between. The CDR3 region has the DNA TGCGCCAGCAGCTTGGACGCGGGGTTCTTGTTGGAGACCCAGTACTTC. As protein: CASSLDAGFLLETQYF.

This clonotype has more than one count but fewer than ten. The rearrangement joins TRBV7-6 to TRBJ2-7; the match to TRBD2 covers 7 bases. V lost 7 bases to trimming and J lost 5 bases; unmatched junction nucleotides: 14. The CDR3 runs to 15 residues. Germline CDR1 is SGHVS and CDR2 is FNYEAQ. The CDR3 DNA sequence: TGTGCCAGCACGCGGGGAGGGACTCCAGGCAACGAGCAGTACTTC. It specifies CASTRGGTPGNEQYF. Complete variable domain (other parts from reference TRBV7-6 and TRBJ2-7): GAGVSQSPRYKVTKRGQDVALRCDPISGHVSLYWYRQALGQGPEFLTYFNYEAQQDKSGLPNDRFSAERPEGSISTLTIQRTEQRDSAMYRCASTRGGTPGNEQYFGPGTRLTVT.

This clonotype was observed a handful of times. This chain links TRBV4-2 with TRBJ2-7, with 7 bases identical to TRBD1. The CDR3 is 15 residues long. Trimming at V came to 8 bases and at J to 2 bases, leaving 12 bases not matched to a gene. The germline V gene has CDR1 LGHNA and CDR2 YNFKEQ. The CDR3 region is CASSLAGTAPYEQYF. DNA for the CDR3: TGTGCCAGCTCTTTAGCAGGGACAGCTCCCTACGAGCAGTACTTC.

This clonotype was seen at least ten times. The V gene is TRBV2, the J gene TRBJ2-2; TRBD2 agrees at 12 bases. V gave up 6 bases and J gave up 8 bases; unmatched junction bases: 7. This CDR3 contains 15 residues. Per the germline V gene, CDR1 is SNHLY and CDR2 is FYNNEI. CDR3 DNA: TGTGCCAGCAGCGGACTAGCGGGGACCGCTGGGGAGCTGTTTTTT. It encodes CASSGLAGTAGELFF.

Only a few counts were recorded for this clonotype. The chain employs TRBV7-8 and TRBJ2-1; D unresolved. Deletions cut 1 base from V and 0 bases from J, with 13 bases between. The CDR3 length is 17 residues. Germline lookup yields CDR1 SGHVS and CDR2 FQNEAQ. In DNA form, the CDR3 reads TGTGCCAGCAGCTTAGACTCTAAAGTCCGCTCCTACAATGAGCAGTTCTTC. Translated, it gives CASSLDSKVRSYNEQFF.

The V and J genes are TRBV28 and TRBJ2-3; TRBD2 matches 8 bases. CDR1 MDHEN and CDR2 SYDVKM come from the germline V gene. This CDR3 has 17 amino acids. V lost 1 base, J lost 5 bases, and 11 bases stayed unmatched. The CDR3 DNA is TGTGCCAGCAGTTTATCCCTATCCGGGGGGGCCGGAGATACGCAGTATTTT. It translates to CASSLSLSGGAGDTQYF.

The chain is built from TRBV7-9 and TRBJ1-4; D not certain. V was clipped by 1 base and J by 3 bases, with 9 bases between them. Germline CDR1 SEHNR, CDR2 FQNEAQ (reference sequence). The CDR3 has 15 residues. The CDR3 DNA sequence: TGTGCCAGCAGCTTAGGAGGGTCAGCTAATGAAAAACTGTTTTTT. Residues: CASSLGGSANEKLFF.

The table lists this clonotype with a few counts. The chain couples TRBV9 to TRBJ2-1, with a weak D call TRBD1 (6 bases). Germline-derived CDR1 and CDR2 are SGDLS and YYNGEE. CDR3 size: 13 residues. V dropped 0 bases and J dropped 5 bases, with 6 bases sitting between them. CDR3 nucleotide sequence: TGTGCCAGCAGCGTAGACAGGGACAATGAGCAGTTCTTC. As protein: CASSVDRDNEQFF.

The sample holds many counts of this clonotype. The chain carries TRBV24-1 and TRBJ1-1; 7 bases map to TRBD1. J gave up 1 base and V 4 bases, and 5 bases lay outside the gene matches. Germline CDR1 reads KGHDR; CDR2 reads SFDVKD. The CDR3 totals 15 residues. The CDR3 protein is CATSEPRQGNTEAFF. CDR3 in DNA: TGTGCCACCAGTGAACCTAGACAGGGGAACACTGAAGCTTTCTTT.

This clonotype has only a few counts. This chain links TRBV6-2 or TRBV6-3 with TRBJ2-7; 9 nucleotides line up with TRBD2. The CDR3 length is 15 residues. Germline V gene sequence: CDR1 MNHEY, CDR2 SVGEGT. V was pared by 4 bases and J by 4 bases, with 8 bases of the junction left unmatched. For the CDR3, the DNA is TGTGCCAGCAGTTTAACTAGCGGGCCTGCATACGAGCAGTACTTC. It specifies CASSLTSGPAYEQYF.

V usage is TRBV11-2 and J usage is TRBJ2-1, with D tentatively TRBD1 (6 bases). With 5 bases removed from V and 4 bases from J, the gap between germline ends came to 21 bases. Germline CDR1 is SGHAT and CDR2 is FQNNGV. The length of the CDR3 is 17 residues. CDR3 residues: CASSPIFGDMIYNEQFF. CDR3 sequence (DNA): TGTGCCAGCAGCCCCATTTTTGGGGACATGATTTACAATGAGCAGTTCTTC.

This clonotype has only a few counts. This sequence joins TRBV12-3 or TRBV12-4 and TRBJ2-2; D remains ambiguous. V was cut by 3 bases and J by 10 bases, with 9 bases left in between. The CDR3 runs 12 residues. DNA of the CDR3: TGTGCCAGCAGTTTGACATTCTCGGAGCTGTTTTTT. Protein sequence: CASSLTFSELFF.

This clonotype was observed a handful of times. This chain links TRBV12-3 or TRBV12-4 with TRBJ2-1; D gene unclear. V was shortened by 5 bases and J by 3 bases, with 17 bases between the two germline ends. This CDR3 has 16 amino acids. The CDR3 coding sequence is TGTGCCAGCAGTCTTCTAGTATACAGTGGCTACAATGAGCAGTTCTTC. It translates to CASSLLVYSGYNEQFF.

This clonotype was seen more than once but under ten times. The V gene is TRBV29-1, the J gene TRBJ1-2; no clear D. V was clipped by 5 bases and J by 3 bases, with 13 bases between them. Germline V gene sequence: CDR1 SQVTM, CDR2 ANQGSEA. The CDR3 extends over 13 amino acids. DNA of the CDR3: TGCAGCGTTCTGAGGTTAAGAGACTATGGCTACACCTTC. It translates to CSVLRLRDYGYTF.

The rearrangement uses TRBV29-1 and TRBJ2-7; D may be TRBD1 or TRBD2 (5 bases each). V gave up 6 bases and J gave up 2 bases, with 14 bases separating them. The CDR3 consists of 13 residues. Germline assignment: CDR1 SQVTM and CDR2 ANQGSEA. CDR3 in amino acids: CSVDRDGTYEQYF. DNA of the CDR3: TGCAGCGTGGATCGGGACGGTACCTACGAGCAGTACTTC.

This clonotype was counted at least ten times. This chain joins TRBV5-1 and TRBJ1-1; D remains ambiguous. Trimming left V 0 bases short and J 4 bases short, with 10 bases between. Germline CDR1 reads SGHRS; CDR2 reads YFSETQ. The CDR3 is 14 amino acids. The CDR3 reads CASSLGQDFTEAFF. CDR3 in DNA: TGCGCCAGCAGCTTGGGGCAGGACTTCACTGAAGCTTTCTTT. Full variable domain (missing parts from reference TRBV5-1 and TRBJ1-1): KAGVTQTPRYLIKTRGQQVTLSCSPISGHRSVSWYQQTPGQGLQFLFEYFSETQRNKGNFPGRFSGRQFSNSRSEMNVSTLELGDSALYLCASSLGQDFTEAFFGQGTRLTVV.

This clonotype came up a few times. The chain joins TRBV10-3 to TRBJ2-5; 9 bases match TRBD1. CDR1 is ENHRY, CDR2 SYGVKD, per germline. V dropped 10 bases and J dropped 1; count of bases not matched to a gene: 4. The CDR3 totals 13 residues. CDR3 sequence: CATGTGTQETQYF. CDR3 coding DNA: TGTGCCACGGGGACAGGGACCCAAGAGACCCAGTACTTC.

The CDR3 DNA follows: TGTGCCAGCAGCCGGCGTGGGGGCTACAATGAGCAGTTCTTC. The encoded protein is CASSRRGGYNEQFF. The V call is TRBV7-3, the J call TRBJ2-1; D tentatively reads TRBD1 or TRBD2 (5 bases each). The V gene lost 5 bases and the J gene lost 3 bases, with 11 bases spanning the gap. Germline CDR1 and CDR2: SGHTA and FQGTGA. There are 14 residues in the CDR3. Full variable domain (outside the CDR3, taken from reference TRBV7-3 and TRBJ2-1): GAGVSQTPSNKVTEKGKYVELRCDPISGHTALYWYRQSLGQGPEFLIYFQGTGAADDSGLPNDRFFAVRPEGSVSTLKIQRTERGDSAVYLCASSRRGGYNEQFFGPGTRLTVL.

V and J are TRBV24-1 and TRBJ2-3; 9 bases map to TRBD1. V was clipped by 4 bases and J by 4 bases; unmatched bases: 5. The CDR3 runs 15 residues. Germline V gene lookup returns CDR1 KGHDR and CDR2 SFDVKD. The CDR3 region is CATSEHRGRADTQYF. CDR3 nucleotide sequence: TGTGCCACCAGTGAGCACAGGGGGCGCGCAGATACGCAGTATTTT.